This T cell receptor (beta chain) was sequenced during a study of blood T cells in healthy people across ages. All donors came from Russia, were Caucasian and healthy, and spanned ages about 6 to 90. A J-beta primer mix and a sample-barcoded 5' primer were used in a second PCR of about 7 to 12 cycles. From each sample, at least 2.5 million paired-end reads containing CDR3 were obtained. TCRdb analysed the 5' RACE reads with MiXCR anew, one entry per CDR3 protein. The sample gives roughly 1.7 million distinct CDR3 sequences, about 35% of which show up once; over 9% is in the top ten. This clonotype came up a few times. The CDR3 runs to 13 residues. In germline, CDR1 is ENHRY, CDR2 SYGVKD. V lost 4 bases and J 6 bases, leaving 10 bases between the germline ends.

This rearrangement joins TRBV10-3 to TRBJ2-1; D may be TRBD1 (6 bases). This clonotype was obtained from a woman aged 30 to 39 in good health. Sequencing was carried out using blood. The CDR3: CAISGSGANEQFF. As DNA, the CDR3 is TGTGCCATCAGTGGCTCAGGGGCCAATGAGCAGTTCTTC.